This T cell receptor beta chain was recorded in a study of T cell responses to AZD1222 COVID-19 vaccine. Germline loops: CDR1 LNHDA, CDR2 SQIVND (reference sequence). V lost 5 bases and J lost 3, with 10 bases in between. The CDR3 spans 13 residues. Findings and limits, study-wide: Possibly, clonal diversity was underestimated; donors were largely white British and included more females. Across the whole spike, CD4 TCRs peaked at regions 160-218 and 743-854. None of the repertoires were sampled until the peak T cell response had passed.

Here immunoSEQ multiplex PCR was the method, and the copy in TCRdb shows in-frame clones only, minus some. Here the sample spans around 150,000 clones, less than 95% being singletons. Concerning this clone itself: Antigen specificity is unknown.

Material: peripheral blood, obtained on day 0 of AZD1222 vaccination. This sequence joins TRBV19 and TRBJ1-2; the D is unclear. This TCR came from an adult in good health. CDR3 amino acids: CASSSGPHYGYTF. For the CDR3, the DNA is TGTGCCAGTAGTTCCGGGCCCCACTATGGCTACACCTTC.